This is a list of T cell receptor beta chains from one sample in a study of blood T cell repertoires in COVID-19. Some clones are missing from TCRdb's copy, which holds only in-frame ones; the method was immunoSEQ multiplex PCR. The sample lists about 250,000 clones; approximately 85% were seen once. Material for sequencing was PBMCs or T cells enriched from blood (not recorded which). Receptors were obtained from a woman between 50 and 59 years old with acute COVID-19. Both conserved end residues are part of each CDR3. D genes are given only for firm matches. Rows give clone size only sometimes, using once, few, many, or a class for an expanded clone.

abundance: .; v_gene: TRBV6-2/TRBV6-3; d_gene: .; j_gene: TRBJ1-1; CDR3nt: TGTGCCAGCACCCCCCTGGGCAAAGCTGTAAGCGAAGCTTTCTTT; CDR3aa: CASTPLGKAVSEAFF
abundance: .; v_gene: TRBV9; d_gene: TRBD1; j_gene: TRBJ1-2; CDR3nt: TGTGCCAGCAGCGGACAGGGGTCGGTCTATGGCTACACCTTC; CDR3aa: CASSGQGSVYGYTF
abundance: .; v_gene: TRBV29-1; d_gene: .; j_gene: TRBJ1-4; CDR3nt: TGCAGCGTTGGACACTTTGCAACTAATGAAAAACTGTTTTTT; CDR3aa: CSVGHFATNEKLFF
abundance: once; v_gene: TRBV30; d_gene: .; j_gene: TRBJ2-6; CDR3nt: TGTGCCTGGACCCCGGAAGGAAGTGGTAGGAGTGGGGCCAACGTCCTGACTTTC; CDR3aa: CAWTPEGSGRSGANVLTF
abundance: .; v_gene: TRBV19; d_gene: .; j_gene: TRBJ1-2; CDR3nt: TGTGCCAGTAGTATAGATAGGTCGGCGGGAGGCTACACCTTC; CDR3aa: CASSIDRSAGGYTF
abundance: .; v_gene: TRBV30; d_gene: TRBD1; j_gene: TRBJ2-3; CDR3nt: TGTGCCTGGAGCGGGACAGGGGGCCCGCAGTATTTT; CDR3aa: CAWSGTGGPQYF
abundance: .; v_gene: TRBV19; d_gene: .; j_gene: TRBJ1-1; CDR3nt: TGTGCCAGTAGCCTCGGGGGTCACGCACTTGAAGCTTTCTTT; CDR3aa: CASSLGGHALEAFF
abundance: .; v_gene: TRBV5-1; d_gene: TRBD1; j_gene: TRBJ1-2; CDR3nt: TGCGCCAGCAGCCCCGGGTCGGGACAGGGTGCTTTAAGCTACACCTTC; CDR3aa: CASSPGSGQGALSYTF
abundance: .; v_gene: TRBV7-2; d_gene: .; j_gene: TRBJ2-5; CDR3nt: TGTGCCAGCAGCTCTGGAACTAGGATTGTACAAGAGACCCAGTACTTC; CDR3aa: CASSSGTRIVQETQYF
abundance: .; v_gene: TRBV9; d_gene: .; j_gene: TRBJ1-6; CDR3nt: TGTGCCAGCAGCGTAGATCCGGGAGTTAATTCACCCCTCCACTTT; CDR3aa: CASSVDPGVNSPLHF
abundance: once; v_gene: TRBV29-1; d_gene: .; j_gene: TRBJ2-7; CDR3nt: TGCAGCGTGAATGGACAGCCCCCCTACGAGCAGTACTTC; CDR3aa: CSVNGQPPYEQYF
abundance: once; v_gene: TRBV6-1; d_gene: .; j_gene: TRBJ1-5; CDR3nt: TGTGCCAGCAGTGAAGCCCGTAATCAGCCCCAGCATTTT; CDR3aa: CASSEARNQPQHF
abundance: .; v_gene: TRBV25-1; d_gene: .; j_gene: TRBJ2-7; CDR3nt: TGTGCCAGCAGTGCCCAGGGGTACGAGCAGTACTTC; CDR3aa: CASSAQGYEQYF
abundance: .; v_gene: TRBV3-1/TRBV3-2; d_gene: TRBD1; j_gene: TRBJ1-3; CDR3nt: TGTGCCAGCAGCCAGACAGGGTGGCGAGGAAACACCATATATTTT; CDR3aa: CASSQTGWRGNTIYF
abundance: .; v_gene: TRBV3-1/TRBV3-2; d_gene: .; j_gene: TRBJ1-6; CDR3nt: TGTGCCAGCAGCCAGGGGCCGTATAATTCACCCCTCCACTTT; CDR3aa: CASSQGPYNSPLHF
abundance: few; v_gene: TRBV2; d_gene: .; j_gene: TRBJ1-4; CDR3nt: TGTGCCAGCAGTGAAGGTAGCAGGGGTAAAGATGAAAAACTGTTTTTT; CDR3aa: CASSEGSRGKDEKLFF
abundance: .; v_gene: TRBV6-2/TRBV6-3; d_gene: .; j_gene: TRBJ1-2; CDR3nt: TGTGCCAGCAGTTACTCGAAAGTGAGTTATGGCTACACCTTC; CDR3aa: CASSYSKVSYGYTF
abundance: .; v_gene: TRBV7-9; d_gene: TRBD2; j_gene: TRBJ2-1; CDR3nt: TGTGCCAGCAGCCCTAGCGGGGGGATGTACAATGAGCAGTTCTTC; CDR3aa: CASSPSGGMYNEQFF
abundance: .; v_gene: TRBV19; d_gene: .; j_gene: TRBJ2-7; CDR3nt: TGTGCCAGTAGTTCCTTAGGACATTCATACGAGCAGTACTTC; CDR3aa: CASSSLGHSYEQYF
abundance: .; v_gene: TRBV7-8; d_gene: .; j_gene: TRBJ2-2; CDR3nt: TGTGCCAGCAGCTTCACTGGTCCCGGGGAGCTGTTTTTT; CDR3aa: CASSFTGPGELFF
abundance: .; v_gene: TRBV4-3; d_gene: .; j_gene: TRBJ2-3; CDR3nt: TGCGCCAGCAGCCAAGACTCTTTCGATACGCAGTATTTT; CDR3aa: CASSQDSFDTQYF
abundance: .; v_gene: TRBV7-2; d_gene: TRBD2; j_gene: TRBJ2-7; CDR3nt: TGTGCCAGCAGCAGCCCCAGGCTAGCGGGGGGGAGAATTGAAGAGCAGTACTTC; CDR3aa: CASSSPRLAGGRIEEQYF
abundance: .; v_gene: TRBV27; d_gene: TRBD1; j_gene: TRBJ1-4; CDR3nt: TGTGCCAGCAGTTTAAGGACAGGTTATGAAAAACTGTTTTTT; CDR3aa: CASSLRTGYEKLFF
abundance: .; v_gene: TRBV7-9; d_gene: TRBD1; j_gene: TRBJ2-7; CDR3nt: TGTGCCGGGGGACAGGTTTCCTACGAGCAGTACTTC; CDR3aa: CAGGQVSYEQYF
abundance: .; v_gene: TRBV25-1; d_gene: .; j_gene: TRBJ2-1; CDR3nt: TGTGCCAGCAGGGGCAGGGGATTTTATATGGAGCAGTTCTTC; CDR3aa: CASRGRGFYMEQFF
abundance: few; v_gene: TRBV19; d_gene: .; j_gene: TRBJ2-7; CDR3nt: TGTGCCAGTAGTATGGGGGGTCTCATTGGCTACGAGCAGTACTTC; CDR3aa: CASSMGGLIGYEQYF
abundance: .; v_gene: TRBV5-1; d_gene: TRBD1; j_gene: TRBJ2-7; CDR3nt: TGCGCCAGCAGCTCGGGACAGACCTACGAGCAGTACTTC; CDR3aa: CASSSGQTYEQYF
abundance: .; v_gene: TRBV11-3; d_gene: TRBD1; j_gene: TRBJ2-7; CDR3nt: TGTGCCAGCAGCTCGGGACAGCCCCGGGGTGAGCAGTACTTC; CDR3aa: CASSSGQPRGEQYF
abundance: .; v_gene: TRBV6-5; d_gene: TRBD1; j_gene: TRBJ1-1; CDR3nt: TGTGCCAGCAGTTCCGCCTACAGGGGAAACACTGAAGCTTTCTTT; CDR3aa: CASSSAYRGNTEAFF
abundance: .; v_gene: TRBV7-2; d_gene: .; j_gene: TRBJ2-7; CDR3nt: TGTGCCAGCAGCTTGGCGGCTAGGCTAGACGAGCAGTACTTC; CDR3aa: CASSLAARLDEQYF
abundance: .; v_gene: TRBV6-5; d_gene: .; j_gene: TRBJ2-5; CDR3nt: TGTGCCAGCAGTCCCGGGGGTTGGCAAGAGACCCAGTACTTC; CDR3aa: CASSPGGWQETQYF
abundance: .; v_gene: TRBV29-1; d_gene: TRBD1; j_gene: TRBJ2-2; CDR3nt: TGCAGCGCCGCCGGGACAGGAAGATCCGGGGAGCTGTTTTTT; CDR3aa: CSAAGTGRSGELFF
abundance: .; v_gene: TRBV10-3; d_gene: TRBD2; j_gene: TRBJ2-3; CDR3nt: TGTGCCATCAGTGGGGGACTAGCGGGGGGTAACGCAGATACGCAGTATTTT; CDR3aa: CAISGGLAGGNADTQYF